This T cell receptor (beta chain) originates from a study of early T cells in non-severe SARS-CoV-2 infection. This CDR3 spans 15 amino acids. Between the trimmed V and J ends, which lost 6 bases and 6 bases, there was a span of 18 bases. This clonotype has at least ten counts. Using its own MiXCR run on the 5' RACE reads, TCRdb lists one record per CDR3 protein. The data contain 97,000 or so distinct CDR3 sequences, about 10% of them seen just once; the ten biggest clones take up less than 5.5%. This clonotype was sampled from an adult who was a healthcare worker with PCR-confirmed SARS-CoV-2 infection or an uninfected control (not recorded which). The sequenced sample was whole blood, obtained at baseline. The chain is built from TRBV12-3 or TRBV12-4 and TRBJ2-1, with TRBD2 as a possible D gene (5 bases). CDR3 residues: CASSLTDPAGNEQFF. CDR3 DNA sequence: TGTGCCAGCAGCCTTACCGACCCGGCGGGCAATGAGCAGTTCTTC.